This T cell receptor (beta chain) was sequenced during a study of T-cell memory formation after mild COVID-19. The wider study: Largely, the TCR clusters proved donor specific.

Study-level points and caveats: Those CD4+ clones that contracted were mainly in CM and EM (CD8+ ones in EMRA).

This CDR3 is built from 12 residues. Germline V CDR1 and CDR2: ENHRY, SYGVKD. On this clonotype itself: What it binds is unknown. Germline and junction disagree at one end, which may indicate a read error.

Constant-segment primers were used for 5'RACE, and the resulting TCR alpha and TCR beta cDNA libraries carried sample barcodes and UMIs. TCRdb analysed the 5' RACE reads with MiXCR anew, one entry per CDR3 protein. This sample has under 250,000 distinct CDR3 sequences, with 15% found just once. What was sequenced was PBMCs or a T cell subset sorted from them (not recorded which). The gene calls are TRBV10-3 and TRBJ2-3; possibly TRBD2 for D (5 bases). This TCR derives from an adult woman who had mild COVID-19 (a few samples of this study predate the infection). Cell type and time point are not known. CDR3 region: CAISRETDTLYF. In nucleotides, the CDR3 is TGTGCCATCAGTCGGGAAACAGATACGCTGTATTTT.